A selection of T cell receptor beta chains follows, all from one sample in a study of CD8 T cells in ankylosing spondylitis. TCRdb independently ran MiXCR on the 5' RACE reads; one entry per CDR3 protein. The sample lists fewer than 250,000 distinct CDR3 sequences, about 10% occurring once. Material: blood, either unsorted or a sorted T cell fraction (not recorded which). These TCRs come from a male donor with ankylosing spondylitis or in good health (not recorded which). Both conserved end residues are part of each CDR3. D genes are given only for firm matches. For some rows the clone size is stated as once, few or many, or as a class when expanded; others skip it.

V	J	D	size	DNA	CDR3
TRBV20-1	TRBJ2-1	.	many	TGCAGTGCTAGAACCCTCGGGACCTCCTACAATGAGCAGTTCTTC	CSARTLGTSYNEQFF
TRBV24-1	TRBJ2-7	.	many	TGTGCCACCAGTGCAAGCCGGGACAACCCCTACGAGCAGTACTTC	CATSASRDNPYEQYF
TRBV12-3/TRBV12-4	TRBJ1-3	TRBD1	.	TGTGCCAGCAGCCGGACAGGACTTAACTCTGGAAACACCATATATTTT	CASSRTGLNSGNTIYF
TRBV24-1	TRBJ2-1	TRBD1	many	TGTGCCACCAGTAAAACAGGGGGCGCTTCGGGAGGTGGGCTGTTCTTC	CATSKTGGASGGGLFF
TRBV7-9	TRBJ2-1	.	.	TGTGCCAGCAGCTTATCTGTCCCAGGATACAATGAGCAGTTCTTC	CASSLSVPGYNEQFF
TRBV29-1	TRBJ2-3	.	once	TGCAGCGTTGAAGCAGGGTTCGGCACAGATACGCAGTATTTT	CSVEAGFGTDTQYF
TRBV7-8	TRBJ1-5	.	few	TGTGCCAGCAGTCATGAGCGGGGACTATTAGCGGATAGCAATCAGCCCCAGCATTTT	CASSHERGLLADSNQPQHF
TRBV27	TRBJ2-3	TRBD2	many	TGTGCCAGCAGTTTGACCCTTTACGGGGGGGCGGAAGATACGCAGTATTTT	CASSLTLYGGAEDTQYF
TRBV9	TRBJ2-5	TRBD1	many	TGTGCCAGCAGCCTACCAGGGGGGACCCAGTACTTC	CASSLPGGTQYF
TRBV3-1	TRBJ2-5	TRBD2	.	TGTGCCAGCAGCCAAGATTACAGTGGGGGGGTGGAGACCCAGTACTTC	CASSQDYSGGVETQYF
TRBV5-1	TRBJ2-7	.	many	TGCGCCAGCAGCTCGATGGGGATGACCTACGAGCAGTACTTC	CASSSMGMTYEQYF
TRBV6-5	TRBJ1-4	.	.	TGTGCCAGCAGTTACGGGCCAGGTGGAAAACTGTTTTTT	CASSYGPGGKLFF
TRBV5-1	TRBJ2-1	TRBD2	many	TGCGCCAGCAGCTTGGCATTAGCGGGGGGTTACAATGAGCAGTTCTTC	CASSLALAGGYNEQFF
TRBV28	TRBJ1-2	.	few	TGTGCCAGCAGTTCCAGAGGGGGTCGTTTCTATGGCTACACCTTC	CASSSRGGRFYGYTF
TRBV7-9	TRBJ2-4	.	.	TGTGCCAGCAGTCTCGAGGTAGCCAAAAACATTCAGTACTTC	CASSLEVAKNIQYF
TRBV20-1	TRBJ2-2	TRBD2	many	TGCAGTGCTAGAGAACTCCTCGGGACTAGCGGGTTAACCGGGGAGCTGTTTTTT	CSARELLGTSGLTGELFF
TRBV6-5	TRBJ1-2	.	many	TGTGCCAGCGGGTTACGACAGTCAAACTCCGGGGGCTACACCTTC	CASGLRQSNSGGYTF
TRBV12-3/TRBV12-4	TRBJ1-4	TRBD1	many	TGTGCCAGCAGTTTAGGGACAGGGGGAACTAATGAAAAACTGTTTTTT	CASSLGTGGTNEKLFF
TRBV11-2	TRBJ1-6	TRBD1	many	TGTGCCAGCAGCTCTGGAACAGGGGTTCAATCACCCCTCCACTTT	CASSSGTGVQSPLHF
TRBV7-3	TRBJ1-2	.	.	TGTGCCAGCAGCTTAACTGGTGCGGATGGCTACACCTTC	CASSLTGADGYTF
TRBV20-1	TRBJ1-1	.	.	TGCAGTGCTAGAGATTTTCGAGTTTTGGTCAGGGAAGTAGAGAACACTGAAGCTTTCTTT	CSARDFRVLVREVENTEAFF
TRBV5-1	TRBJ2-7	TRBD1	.	TGCGCCAGCAGCCCAGGACAGGGGGCGCGCGAGCAGTACTTC	CASSPGQGAREQYF
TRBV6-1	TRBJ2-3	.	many	TGTGCCAGCGGACCTGAACCCGACAGGCAGGGCACAGATACGCAGTATTTT	CASGPEPDRQGTDTQYF
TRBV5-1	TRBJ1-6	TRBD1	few	TGCGCCAGCAGACAGGGGGAGAGGTCACCCCTCCACTTT	CASRQGERSPLHF
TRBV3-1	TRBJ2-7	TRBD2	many	TGTGCCAGCAGCCAAGCGGCTAGCGGTTACGAGCAGTACTTC	CASSQAASGYEQYF
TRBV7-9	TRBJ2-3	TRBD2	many	TGTGCCAGCAGTCCCCTACCTAGCGGGGTCACAGATACGCAGTATTTT	CASSPLPSGVTDTQYF
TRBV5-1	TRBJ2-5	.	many	TGCGCCAGCAGCCCAATGGGGGACACCTCAAGGCGAACCCAGTACTTC	CASSPMGDTSRRTQYF
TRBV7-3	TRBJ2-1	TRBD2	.	TGTGCCTCCAGCTCCCAGATGACGGGGGGGCATAGTGAGCAGTTCTTC	CASSSQMTGGHSEQFF
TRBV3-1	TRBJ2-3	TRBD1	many	TGTGCCAGCAGCCAAAGGGACAGGGAGATAGATACGCAGTATTTT	CASSQRDREIDTQYF
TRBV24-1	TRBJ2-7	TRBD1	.	TGTGCCACCAGTGATGACAGGGGCGAGCAGTACTTC	CATSDDRGEQYF
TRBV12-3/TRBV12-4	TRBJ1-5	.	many	TGTGCCAGCAGCCCGAGGAGGGACGTAGGCGGTCAGCCCCAGCATTTT	CASSPRRDVGGQPQHF
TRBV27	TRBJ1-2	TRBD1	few	TGTGCCAGCAGTTTATCACAGGGGAACTATGGCTACACCTTC	CASSLSQGNYGYTF
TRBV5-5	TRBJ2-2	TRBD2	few	TGTGCCAGCAGCTACAATAGCGGGGGAAACACCGGGGAGCTGTTTTTT	CASSYNSGGNTGELFF
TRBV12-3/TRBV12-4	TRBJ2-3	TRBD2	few	TGTGCCAGCACCCGACTAGCGGGGGTCACAGATACGCAGTATTTT	CASTRLAGVTDTQYF
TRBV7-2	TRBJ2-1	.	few	TGTGCCAGCAGCTTCAATTCAGGGAACTCCTACAATGAGCAGTTCTTC	CASSFNSGNSYNEQFF
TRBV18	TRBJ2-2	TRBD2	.	TGTGCCAGCTCACGACTAGCGGGGACGTCCGGGGAGCTGTTTTTT	CASSRLAGTSGELFF
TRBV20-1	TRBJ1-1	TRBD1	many	TGCAGTGCGGCGACAGGGGGGGTTACTGAAGCTTTCTTT	CSAATGGVTEAFF
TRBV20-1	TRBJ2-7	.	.	TGCAGTGCTGGGGGGACAGCCACCCACTACGAGCAGTACTTC	CSAGGTATHYEQYF
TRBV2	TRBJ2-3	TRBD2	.	TGTGCCAGCAGTTCGATATCCGGGACTAGCGGGGGGGCCCGTACGCAGTATTTT	CASSSISGTSGGARTQYF
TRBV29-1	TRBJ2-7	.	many	TGCAGCGCCTGGGTAGGAACCCTCTACGAGCAGTACTTC	CSAWVGTLYEQYF
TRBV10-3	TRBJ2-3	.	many	TGTGCCATCAGTGAGTCACCAGCTAGCACAGATACGCAGTATTTT	CAISESPASTDTQYF
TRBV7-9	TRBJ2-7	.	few	TGTGCCAGCAGCTTCGTCTCGGGCAGGACCTACGAGCAGTACTTC	CASSFVSGRTYEQYF
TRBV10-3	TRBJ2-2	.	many	TGTGCCATCACCAACGAGGGTTCCGGGGAGCTGTTTTTT	CAITNEGSGELFF
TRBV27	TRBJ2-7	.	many	TGTGCCAGCAGTCCCGGGACAATTTCCTACGAGCAGTACTTC	CASSPGTISYEQYF
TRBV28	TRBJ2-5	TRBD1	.	TGTGCCAGCAGCTCCGACCAGGGGGCTGAGACCCAGTACTTC	CASSSDQGAETQYF
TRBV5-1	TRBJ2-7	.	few	TGCGCCAGCAGCTGGACTCCCCTACCGCGACAGTCATCAGTCGAGGAGTACTTC	CASSWTPLPRQSSVEEYF
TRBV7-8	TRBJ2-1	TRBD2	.	TGTGCCAGCGGCCGGACTAGCGGGGTCGCGACTCCAAATGAGCAGTTCTTC	CASGRTSGVATPNEQFF
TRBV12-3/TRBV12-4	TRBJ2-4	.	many	TGTGCCAGCAGTTTAGTCGGTTTGGGGTGGGCCAAAAACATTCAGTACTTC	CASSLVGLGWAKNIQYF
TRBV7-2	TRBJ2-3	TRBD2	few	TGTGCCAGCAGCTTAGGCGGGGGGGCCAGTGGGGATACGCAGTATTTT	CASSLGGGASGDTQYF
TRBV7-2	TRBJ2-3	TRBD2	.	TGTGCCAGCACCTCCCCCACTAGCGGGGGGGCAGATACGCAGTATTTT	CASTSPTSGGADTQYF
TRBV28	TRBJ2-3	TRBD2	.	TGTGCCAGCAGGGGTAGCGGGGGCAACACAGATACGCAGTATTTT	CASRGSGGNTDTQYF
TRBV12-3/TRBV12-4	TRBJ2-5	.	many	TGTGCCAGCAGTTTCGGCGGGAATGGGCGGGAGACCCAGTACTTC	CASSFGGNGRETQYF
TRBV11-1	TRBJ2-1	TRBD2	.	TGTGCCAGCAGCGCAGACCCCGGGACTAGCGGGGGGGTTTACAATGAGCAGTTCTTC	CASSADPGTSGGVYNEQFF
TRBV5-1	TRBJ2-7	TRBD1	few	TGCGCCAGCAGCTCATCCCTGGACAGGACCCACGAGCAGTACTTC	CASSSSLDRTHEQYF
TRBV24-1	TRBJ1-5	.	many	TGTGCCACCAGTGACCGACTCGCTAGCGGTCAGCCCCAGCATTTT	CATSDRLASGQPQHF
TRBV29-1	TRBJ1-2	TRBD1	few	TGCAGCGTCCCTGCCAAGGGGGCCTCTGGCTACACCTTC	CSVPAKGASGYTF
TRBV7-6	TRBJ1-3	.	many	TGTGCCAGCAGCTTAGCGCTCCTGGGCTCTGGAAACACCATATATTTT	CASSLALLGSGNTIYF